Listed here are 29 T cell receptor beta chains from one sample, sequenced in a study of cytomegalovirus exposure and HLA in healthy donors. Primers: 60 Vbeta forward and 13 Jbeta reverse. Assay: immunoSEQ multiplex PCR; the TCRdb copy retains only in-frame clones and omits some. The sample's table shows 140,000 to 150,000 clones. The sequenced material came from PBMCs. These receptors all stem from a male donor in good health and CMV-seronegative.

The chain employs TRBV5-5 and TRBJ1-2, with 9 bases aligning to TRBD1. The CDR3 is 15 residues long. With V trimmed by 4 bases and J by 8 bases, 12 bases remained unmatched. CDR1 and CDR2 from the germline V gene are SGHKS and YYEKEE (reference sequence). In nucleotides, the CDR3 is TGTGCCAGCAGCGGCGAGACAGGGGGGGCGACGGGCTACACCTTC. The encoded protein is CASSGETGGATGYTF.

The gene calls are TRBV7-2 and TRBJ1-1; a weak D match, TRBD1 (5 bases). Trimming took off 5 bases at V and 0 bases at J, with 10 bases between the two ends. Germline loops: CDR1 SGHTA, CDR2 FQGNSA. The CDR3 is 14 residues long. This chain's CDR3 is CASSLGTLNTEAFF. The CDR3 nucleotides are TGTGCCAGCAGCCTTGGGACTTTGAACACTGAAGCTTTCTTT.

The CDR3 nucleotides are TGTGCCAGCAGGGGTGGACAGGGTACGGGTTCACCCCTCCACTTT. Protein sequence: CASRGGQGTGSPLHF. The chain is built from TRBV25-1 and TRBJ1-6; 8 bases agree with TRBD1. The CDR3 covers 15 residues. With V trimmed by 6 bases and J by 9 bases, 10 bases remained unmatched. The germline V gene encodes CDR1 MGHDK and CDR2 SYGVNS. Full variable domain (outside the CDR3, taken from reference TRBV25-1 and TRBJ1-6): EADIYQTPRYLVIGTGKKITLECSQTMGHDKMYWYQQDPGMELHLIHYSYGVNSTEKGDLSSESTVSRIRTEHFPLTLESARPSHTSQYLCASRGGQGTGSPLHFGNGTRLTVT.

The V gene is TRBV2, the J gene TRBJ2-7; TRBD2 matches at 9 bases. Per the germline V gene, CDR1 is SNHLY and CDR2 is FYNNEI. This CDR3 region has 18 residues. V dropped 0 bases and J dropped 4; count of bases not matched to a gene: 13. The CDR3 nucleotides are TGTGCCAGCAGTGAAGCGCGGGTTGGGACTAGCTATGGGTACGAGCAGTACTTC. Residues: CASSEARVGTSYGYEQYF. Supplemented by reference TRBV2 and TRBJ2-7, the full variable domain reads EPEVTQTPSHQVTQMGQEVILRCVPISNHLYFYWYRQILGQKVEFLVSFYNNEISEKSEIFDDQFSVERPDGSNFTLKIRSTKLEDSAMYFCASSEARVGTSYGYEQYFGPGTRLTVT.

The chain is built from TRBV30 and TRBJ1-5; TRBD1 matches at 7 bases. In germline, CDR1 is GTSNPN, CDR2 SVGIG (reference sequence). The CDR3 extends over 14 amino acids. V trimming: 3 bases; J trimming: 5 bases; junction bases outside the gene matches: 7. The CDR3 region is CAWRDRDTDQPQHF. In nucleotides, the CDR3 is TGTGCCTGGAGAGACAGGGATACCGATCAGCCCCAGCATTTT.

V is TRBV18 and J is TRBJ2-3, with 8 nucleotides matching TRBD1. V shed 6 bases and J 1 base; nucleotides not matched to a gene: 3. This CDR3 contains 14 residues. Germline CDR1 is KGHSH and CDR2 is LQKENI. CDR3 in amino acids: CASSQDRGTDTQYF. The CDR3 DNA reads TGTGCCAGCTCGCAGGACAGGGGCACAGATACGCAGTATTTT.

CDR3 sequence reads: CASSVGSLGGVNEQFF. In nucleotides, the CDR3 is TGTGCCAGCAGCGTAGGTTCACTTGGAGGGGTCAATGAGCAGTTCTTC. This chain connects TRBV9 to TRBJ2-1; a possible D gene is TRBD2 (6 bases). The germline gives CDR1 SGDLS, CDR2 YYNGEE. The CDR3 covers 16 residues. Trimming pared 0 bases from V and 6 bases from J, leaving 16 bases between.

V and J are TRBV30 and TRBJ2-6; possible D gene TRBD1, 5 bases. The CDR3 is 14 amino acids. From germline, CDR1 is GTSNPN and CDR2 SVGIG (reference sequence). V lost 3 bases to trimming and J lost 1 base, with 7 bases between them. CDR3 in amino acids: CAWSKGSGANVLTF. The CDR3 bases are TGTGCCTGGAGCAAGGGGTCTGGGGCCAACGTCCTGACTTTC.

A word on this clone: The junction departs from germline at one end; a sequencing error may be responsible. The CDR3 nucleotides are TGTGCCAGCAGCCCCTCCCCAGCGGGAGTGTTTGTGGACTTC. Residues: CASSPSPAGVFVDF. This sequence joins TRBV11-2 and TRBJ2-7; 8 nucleotides agree with TRBD2. CDR3 length: 14 residues. CDR1 and CDR2 (germline): SGHAT, FQNNGV.

The V gene is TRBV5-6, the J gene TRBJ2-3, with D possibly matching TRBD1 (6 bases). Germline CDR1 reads SGHDT; CDR2 reads YYEEEE. The CDR3 sequence is 14 residues long. With 3 bases removed from V and 5 bases from J, the gap between germline ends came to 13 bases. CDR3 amino acids: CASSSPWTEDTQYF. As DNA, the CDR3 is TGTGCCAGCAGCTCCCCCTGGACAGAAGATACGCAGTATTTT.

V is TRBV5-1 and J is TRBJ1-2; maybe TRBD1 (6 bases). Germline V lookup: CDR1 SGHRS, CDR2 YFSETQ. CDR3 size: 15 residues. Trimming stripped 1 base from V and 4 bases from J, with 14 bases between. The CDR3: CASSLLGGAPYGYTF. CDR3 coding DNA: TGCGCCAGCAGCTTGTTAGGGGGGGCCCCCTATGGCTACACCTTC.

The chain combines TRBV30 with TRBJ1-4, with D hard to call. Germline CDR1 reads GTSNPN; CDR2 reads SVGIG (reference sequence). The CDR3 sequence is 13 residues long. The V end was cut by 7 bases, the J end by 5 bases, with 14 bases between. The CDR3 here is CASRGRRNEKLFF. The CDR3 nucleotides read TGTGCCTCCCGCGGCAGGAGGAATGAAAAACTGTTTTTT.

The V and J genes are TRBV6-5 and TRBJ2-3; D possibly corresponds to TRBD1 (6 bases). Deletions cut 4 bases from V and 6 bases from J, with 17 bases between. This CDR3 has 15 residues. CDR1 is MNHEY, CDR2 SVGAGI, per germline. CDR3 residues: CASSSKDRTVDTQYF. The CDR3 region has the DNA TGTGCCAGCAGTTCGAAAGACAGGACAGTCGATACGCAGTATTTT.

The V and J genes are TRBV7-9 and TRBJ2-7, with 7 bases fitting TRBD2. Trimming at V came to 5 bases and at J to 8 bases, leaving 12 bases not matched to a gene. The CDR3 runs to 14 residues. Germline V gene sequence: CDR1 SEHNR, CDR2 FQNEAQ (reference sequence). The CDR3 DNA is TGTGCCAGCAGCCCTCTAGCGGAGCCAGGGAAGCAGTACTTC. Residues: CASSPLAEPGKQYF.

This sequence joins TRBV7-6 and TRBJ2-5; D not certain. CDR3 length: 13 residues. Trimming shortened V by 5 bases and J by 7 bases, and 14 bases separated the two germline ends. The germline gives CDR1 SGHVS, CDR2 FNYEAQ. CDR3 sequence: CASSPSRLTTQYF. The CDR3 DNA reads as TGTGCCAGCAGCCCTTCTCGACTTACGACCCAGTACTTC.

As DNA, the CDR3 is TGTGCCAGCAGCTTTCAGAACACTGAAGCTTTCTTT. Its protein is CASSFQNTEAFF. The chain uses TRBV5-6 and TRBJ1-1; no clear D gene. Trimming removed 2 bases at V and 1 base at J, with 3 bases between. Germline V gives CDR1 SGHDT, CDR2 YYEEEE. The CDR3 consists of 12 residues.

This chain links TRBV30 with TRBJ2-6; 12 nucleotides match TRBD1. The CDR3 consists of 18 residues. Germline lookup yields CDR1 GTSNPN and CDR2 SVGIG (reference sequence). V trimming: 3 bases; J trimming: 4 bases; junction bases outside the gene matches: 10. CDR3 in amino acids: CAWRGGTGGAWGANVLTF. As DNA, the CDR3 is TGTGCCTGGAGAGGCGGGACAGGGGGCGCGTGGGGGGCCAACGTCCTGACTTTC.

The chain is built from TRBV5-4 and TRBJ2-7, with TRBD1 matching over 11 bases. The CDR3 has 15 amino acids. Trimming cost V 1 base and J 6 bases; bases outside gene matches: 6. The V gene's germline CDR1 is SGHNT and CDR2 YYREEE (reference sequence). CDR3: CASSLSGTGGLEQYF. CDR3 coding DNA: TGTGCCAGCAGCTTGTCCGGGACAGGGGGTCTCGAGCAGTACTTC.

V is TRBV15 and J is TRBJ1-6; D not resolved. V was pared by 11 bases and J by 3 bases, with 11 bases between. Germline loops: CDR1 LNHNV, CDR2 YYDKDF (reference sequence). The CDR3 has 13 amino acids. CDR3 region: CASQQLYNSPLHF. CDR3 DNA: TGTGCCTCCCAACAGCTCTATAATTCACCCCTCCACTTT.

The chain has TRBV19 and TRBJ1-1, with D unresolved. Germline V lookup: CDR1 LNHDA, CDR2 SQIVND (reference sequence). V was clipped by 5 bases and J by 1 base, with 11 bases between them. The CDR3 has 14 amino acids. Written as DNA, the CDR3 is TGTGCCAGTAGTTCCCCCACAGAGAACACTGAAGCTTTCTTT. This codes for CASSSPTENTEAFF.

The gene calls are TRBV5-6 and TRBJ2-5, with 10 positions matching TRBD1. This CDR3 region has 15 residues. Germline V gene lookup returns CDR1 SGHDT and CDR2 YYEEEE. Unmatched junction bases numbered 8, after V lost 4 bases and J lost 5 bases. In DNA form, the CDR3 reads TGTGCCAGCAGCCTAGGACAGGGGGTTAAGGAGACCCAGTACTTC. Amino acid sequence: CASSLGQGVKETQYF.

The CDR3 here is CASSLEGTTNEKLFF. The CDR3 DNA is TGCGCCAGCAGCTTGGAGGGGACAACTAATGAAAAACTGTTTTTT. V usage is TRBV5-1 and J usage is TRBJ1-4; D might be TRBD1 (5 bases). Per germline, CDR1 SGHRS and CDR2 YFSETQ. The CDR3 extends over 15 amino acids. The ends were cut back, 0 bases at V and 0 bases at J, with 6 bases in the middle.

The chain is built from TRBV19 and TRBJ2-1, with 7 bases identical to TRBD1. This CDR3 contains 13 residues. Germline assignment: CDR1 LNHDA and CDR2 SQIVND (reference sequence). J lost 4 bases, V lost 6 bases, and 3 bases had no gene match. The CDR3 DNA reads as TGTGCCAGTAGAGGGACAGCTTACAATGAGCAGTTCTTC. Encoded protein: CASRGTAYNEQFF.

The rearrangement joins TRBV14 to TRBJ2-3; tentative D call: TRBD1 (6 bases). Trimming left V 4 bases short and J 5 bases short, with 16 bases between. Germline V gene sequence: CDR1 SGHDN, CDR2 FVKESK. The CDR3 spans 15 residues. The DNA of the CDR3 is TGTGCCAGCAGCCCCCGACAGGCGGCGAAAGATACGCAGTATTTT. Amino acids: CASSPRQAAKDTQYF.

The chain has TRBV9 and TRBJ2-1, with a possible D match to TRBD2 (7 bases). The V end was cut by 7 bases, the J end by 0 bases, with 8 bases between. The CDR3 sequence is 13 residues long. Per germline, CDR1 SGDLS and CDR2 YYNGEE. DNA for the CDR3: TGTGCCAGCGGGGGGGCCTCCTACAATGAGCAGTTCTTC. Its protein product is CASGGASYNEQFF.

This chain uses TRBV29-1 with TRBJ2-3; D perhaps matches TRBD1 (5 bases). Germline loops: CDR1 SQVTM, CDR2 ANQGSEA. The CDR3 consists of 11 residues. The germline V and J ends were trimmed by 5 bases and 5 bases, with 8 bases remaining between them. Written as DNA, the CDR3 is TGCAGCGTTCCAAGGGGAGATACGCAGTATTTT. It is translated as CSVPRGDTQYF.

V and J are TRBV2 and TRBJ1-4, with D unresolved. Germline V CDR1 and CDR2: SNHLY, FYNNEI. The CDR3 is made up of 20 amino acids. V dropped 2 bases and J dropped 0 bases, with 22 bases sitting between them. The CDR3 DNA sequence: TGTGCCAGCAGTGAATTTGGATATGCGCCGGCGGGGACAACTAATGAAAAACTGTTTTTT. Amino acids: CASSEFGYAPAGTTNEKLFF.

The J gene is TRBJ2-7, the V gene TRBV4-3; D gene uncertain. The germline CDR1 and CDR2 sequences are LGHNA and YSLEER. This CDR3 comprises 15 residues. The V and J ends lost 0 bases and 3 bases respectively, with 12 bases between them. CDR3 in DNA: TGCGCCAGCAGCCAAGAGGTGGGCAGGAACTACGAGCAGTACTTC. It codes for CASSQEVGRNYEQYF.

The rearrangement joins TRBV5-5 to TRBJ1-1; 9 nucleotides agree with TRBD1. Germline trimming cut 4 bases from V and 4 bases from J; bases unmatched to any gene: 11. This CDR3 contains 16 residues. From germline, CDR1 is SGHKS and CDR2 YYEKEE (reference sequence). CDR3: CASSRRGDREGTEAFF. The DNA for the CDR3 is TGTGCCAGCAGCAGAAGAGGGGACAGGGAGGGCACTGAAGCTTTCTTT.